This T cell receptor beta chain was recorded in a study of T cell clusters in autoimmune cytopenias. Across the study: A median age of around 59 years and mean of approximately 55 years characterized healthy donor controls.

TRB rearrangements were amplified by touch-down multiplex PCR with mixed TRB-A/B primers. TCRdb reworked the multiplex PCR reads into one entry per CDR3 protein, no DNA. This sample contains around 5,500 distinct CDR3 sequences. TRB was amplified from approximately 250 ng of peripheral blood genomic DNA per sample. Germline V lookup: CDR1 SGHAT, CDR2 FQNNGV. CDR3 length: 13 residues. These data were also reused for a study on T cell repertoires in aging, cancer and after chemotherapy. Turning to that study: Six age groups, ranging from 30 or younger to 70 or older, included the donors. The full dataset contained millions of TCR reads. Rebound thymic output was suggested by rising median generation probability during chemotherapy in each cancer cohort.

The sequence was collected from a human donor in good health. Sequencing was performed on peripheral blood. The chain joins TRBV11-2 to TRBJ2-1; as DNA is missing, the TRBD2 call by TCRdb cannot be tested. The CDR3: CASSLGSYNEQFF.